The 21 T cell receptor beta chains below come from one sample, sequenced in a study of blood T cell repertoires in COVID-19. Clones were sequenced by immunoSEQ multiplex PCR, and TCRdb holds only the in-frame ones, with some missing. The data contain roughly 170,000 clones, more than 75% of them seen just once; the ten biggest clones take up 0.88%. Sequenced sample: peripheral blood. The receptors originated from a woman between 18 and 29 years old who had recovered from COVID-19.

This chain links TRBV27 with TRBJ1-1; no firm D call. Trimming cost V 4 bases and J 3 bases, with 9 bases left between them. Per the germline V gene, CDR1 is MNHEY and CDR2 is SMNVEV (reference sequence). The CDR3 extends over 13 amino acids. The CDR3 loop is CASSSITDTEAFF. Here the CDR3 DNA reads TGTGCCAGCAGTTCTATCACGGACACTGAAGCTTTCTTT.

This clone was counted once. V usage is TRBV3-1 (or the pseudogene TRBV3-2) and J usage is TRBJ2-5; TRBD2 agrees at 14 bases. Germline V gene data show CDR1 as LGHDT and CDR2 as YNNKEL (reference sequence). V was pared by 1 base and J by 2 bases, with 6 bases of the junction left unmatched. CDR3 length: 18 residues. Here the CDR3 DNA reads TGTGCCAGCAGCCAAGGACTAGCGGGGGGGCGGGAGCAAGAGACCCAGTACTTC. It yields the protein CASSQGLAGGREQETQYF.

This chain uses TRBV19 with TRBJ1-1, with a tentative D call TRBD1 (5 bases). CDR1 is LNHDA, CDR2 SQIVND, per germline (reference sequence). Trimming shortened V by 3 bases and J by 4 bases, and 12 bases separated the two germline ends. The CDR3 spans 14 residues. The CDR3: CASSMSGGGTEAFF. The CDR3 DNA is TGTGCCAGTAGTATGTCCGGGGGAGGCACTGAAGCTTTCTTT. The variable domain in full, with the rest retrieved from reference TRBV19 and TRBJ1-1, is DGGITQSPKYLFRKEGQNVTLSCEQNLNHDAMYWYRQDPGQGLRLIYYSQIVNDFQKGDIAEGYSVSREKKESFPLTVTSAQKNPTAFYLCASSMSGGGTEAFFGQGTRLTVV.

The CDR3 is CASSINRGLNYGYTF. CDR3 nucleotides: TGTGCCAGCAGCATCAACAGGGGGCTTAACTATGGCTACACCTTC. This chain connects TRBV6-5 to TRBJ1-2; 9 bases fit TRBD1. CDR1 is MNHEY, CDR2 SVGAGI, per germline. J was trimmed by 1 base and V by 6 bases; bases with no gene match: 6. CDR3 length: 15 residues.

This clone was counted a single time. This chain links TRBV7-9 with TRBJ1-1; no clear D gene. The V gene lost 6 bases and the J gene lost 2 bases, with 16 bases spanning the gap. Germline V CDR1 and CDR2: SEHNR, FQNEAQ (reference sequence). The CDR3 is 15 amino acids. Here the CDR3 reads CASSLVASGNTEAFF. The CDR3 bases are TGTGCCAGCAGTCTCGTCGCCTCGGGAAACACTGAAGCTTTCTTT.

The gene calls are TRBV10-3 and TRBJ2-7, with TRBD1 identical over 9 bases. CDR1 and CDR2 (germline): ENHRY, SYGVKD. With V trimmed by 3 bases and J by 8 bases, 11 bases remained unmatched. The CDR3 has 15 residues. This chain's CDR3 is CAISEHPGQGIQQYF. CDR3 sequence (DNA): TGTGCCATCAGTGAACACCCGGGACAGGGAATCCAGCAGTACTTC.

The CDR3 nucleotides read TGTGCCAGCAGCTTCGGACAGGGGGCTTGGGGCTACACCTTC. Residues: CASSFGQGAWGYTF. The chain couples TRBV11-1 to TRBJ1-2, with 11 bases identical to TRBD1. CDR3 length: 14 residues. Per germline, CDR1 SGHAT and CDR2 FQDESV (reference sequence). The ends lost 3 bases at V and 8 bases at J; junction bases unmatched: 5.

This clone has a single count. The chain couples TRBV9 to TRBJ1-5; D unclear. Germline CDR1 SGDLS, CDR2 YYNGEE. V shed 3 bases and J shed 6 bases, with 7 bases lying between them. The CDR3 sequence is 12 residues long. CDR3: CASSDGRQPQHF. The CDR3 nucleotides read TGTGCCAGCAGCGACGGTCGTCAGCCCCAGCATTTT.

This sequence joins TRBV27 and TRBJ1-3; D is ambiguous. Germline loops: CDR1 MNHEY, CDR2 SMNVEV (reference sequence). This CDR3 is 16 amino acids long. The V end was cut by 1 base, the J end by 4 bases, with 14 bases between. DNA of the CDR3: TGTGCCAGCAGTTTATTCCTCTTTAACTTCGGAAACACCATATATTTT. Protein product: CASSLFLFNFGNTIYF.

The chain links TRBV7-3 to TRBJ1-1; tentative D call: TRBD1 (5 bases). Trimming took 0 bases from V and 3 from J, leaving 11 bases between them. This CDR3 has 15 residues. Germline lookup yields CDR1 SGHTA and CDR2 FQGTGA. CDR3 DNA sequence: TGTGCCAGCAGCTTAACCCTCGGAGGGGACACTGAAGCTTTCTTT. It yields the protein CASSLTLGGDTEAFF. Combining the CDR3 with reference TRBV7-3 and TRBJ1-1 gives the whole variable domain GAGVSQTPSNKVTEKGKYVELRCDPISGHTALYWYRQSLGQGPEFLIYFQGTGAADDSGLPNDRFFAVRPEGSVSTLKIQRTERGDSAVYLCASSLTLGGDTEAFFGQGTRLTVV.

This clone has only one observation. The gene calls are TRBV23-1 and TRBJ1-6; possible D gene TRBD1, 6 bases. TRBV23-1 is an ORF for which the function is uncertain. The CDR3 totals 16 residues. The ends were cut back, 0 bases at V and 9 bases at J, with 15 bases in the middle. CDR3: CASSQSHGRGCSPLHF. Here the CDR3 DNA reads TGCGCCAGCAGTCAATCACACGGCAGGGGATGTTCACCCCTCCACTTT.

This chain uses TRBV24-1 with TRBJ1-1; D call uncertain. The germline CDR1 and CDR2 sequences are KGHDR and SFDVKD. The CDR3 sequence is 13 residues long. V was pared by 9 bases and J by 2 bases, with 12 bases between. The CDR3 is CATSNSQNTEAFF. The CDR3 DNA reads TGTGCCACCTCTAACAGCCAAAACACTGAAGCTTTCTTT.

V usage is TRBV9 and J usage is TRBJ2-1; D uncertain. V lost 4 bases and J 7 bases, leaving 9 bases between the germline ends. The germline V gene has CDR1 SGDLS and CDR2 YYNGEE. The CDR3 consists of 12 residues. The CDR3 reads CASSLSRNEQFF. The CDR3 DNA reads TGTGCCAGCAGCTTATCGAGGAATGAGCAGTTCTTC.

This chain uses TRBV7-2 with TRBJ1-2; 8 nucleotides line up with TRBD1. V was clipped by 5 bases and J by 6 bases; unmatched bases: 8. The germline V gene encodes CDR1 SGHTA and CDR2 FQGNSA. CDR3 length equals 14 residues. CDR3: CASSPPGRGHGYTF. The CDR3 DNA sequence: TGTGCCAGCAGCCCGCCCGGCAGGGGGCATGGCTACACCTTC.

The rearrangement uses TRBV6-2 or TRBV6-3 and TRBJ2-4; 10 bases align to TRBD2. Trimming cost V 2 bases and J 1 base; bases outside gene matches: 17. CDR1 is MNHEY and CDR2 is SVGEGT in the germline V gene. CDR3 length: 21 residues. The CDR3 protein is CASSYLPLSGLAFEAKNIQYF. In DNA, the CDR3 is TGTGCCAGCAGTTACCTTCCATTATCGGGACTAGCGTTTGAGGCCAAAAACATTCAGTACTTC.

This chain joins TRBV2 and TRBJ1-1; D might be TRBD1 (6 bases). Germline V CDR1 and CDR2: SNHLY, FYNNEI. The CDR3 length is 13 residues. V was trimmed by 2 bases and J by 7 bases, leaving 11 bases between them. As DNA, the CDR3 is TGTGCCAGCAGTGAACGGGCAGGGGTTGAAGCTTTCTTT. This codes for CASSERAGVEAFF.

CDR3 sequence (DNA): TGTGCCAGCAGCCAAGACGGGACAGGTAGGCATATACATAATTCACCCCTCCACTTT. Translating it yields CASSQDGTGRHIHNSPLHF. V usage is TRBV3-1 (or the pseudogene TRBV3-2) and J usage is TRBJ1-6; 8 nucleotides align to TRBD1. Germline CDR1 is LGHDT and CDR2 is YNNKEL (reference sequence). CDR3 length equals 19 residues. The J segment lost 5 bases and the V segment lost 0 bases, leaving 12 bases of the junction unmatched.

J is TRBJ2-5 and V is TRBV9, with D hard to call. The germline V and J ends were trimmed by 0 bases and 2 bases, with 11 bases remaining between them. The CDR3 contains 15 residues. Germline loops: CDR1 SGDLS, CDR2 YYNGEE. The CDR3 DNA reads as TGTGCCAGCAGCGTAGCCGGATGGGCACAAGAGACCCAGTACTTC. It codes for CASSVAGWAQETQYF.

This chain links TRBV6-2 or TRBV6-3 with TRBJ2-7, with 11 bases fitting TRBD2. The CDR3 is 15 amino acids. V lost 5 bases, J lost 0 bases, and 3 bases stayed unmatched. Germline CDR1 MNHEY, CDR2 SVGEGT. The CDR3 spells CASSKGLAASYEQYV. As DNA, the CDR3 is TGTGCCAGCAGTAAGGGACTAGCGGCCTCCTACGAGCAGTACGTC.

The chain is built from TRBV7-2 and TRBJ1-4; D uncertain. Germline loops: CDR1 SGHTA, CDR2 FQGNSA. The CDR3 totals 13 residues. Trimming cost V 5 bases and J 0 bases, with 4 bases left between them. In nucleotides, the CDR3 is TGTGCCAGCAGCCATTCAACTAATGAAAAACTGTTTTTT. This gives the protein CASSHSTNEKLFF.

The rearrangement uses TRBV6-1 and TRBJ2-7; D is perhaps TRBD1 (6 bases). Germline V gene lookup returns CDR1 MNHNS and CDR2 SASEGT. V was trimmed by 3 bases and J by 7 bases, leaving 13 bases between them. The CDR3 totals 13 residues. The CDR3 spells CASSDRGVHEQYV. DNA for the CDR3: TGTGCCAGCAGTGACAGGGGAGTCCATGAGCAGTACGTC.